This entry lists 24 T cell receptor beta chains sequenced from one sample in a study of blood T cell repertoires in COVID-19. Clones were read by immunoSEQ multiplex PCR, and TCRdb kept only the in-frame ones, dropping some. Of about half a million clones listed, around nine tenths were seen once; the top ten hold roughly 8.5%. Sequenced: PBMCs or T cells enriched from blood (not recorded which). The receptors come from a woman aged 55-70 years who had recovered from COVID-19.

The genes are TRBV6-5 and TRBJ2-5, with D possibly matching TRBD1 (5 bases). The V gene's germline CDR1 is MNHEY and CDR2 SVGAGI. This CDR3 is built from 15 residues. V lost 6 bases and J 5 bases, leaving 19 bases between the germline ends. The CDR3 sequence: CASSPFWGPWETQYF. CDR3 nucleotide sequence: TGTGCCAGCAGCCCCTTCTGGGGCCCCTGGGAGACCCAGTACTTC.

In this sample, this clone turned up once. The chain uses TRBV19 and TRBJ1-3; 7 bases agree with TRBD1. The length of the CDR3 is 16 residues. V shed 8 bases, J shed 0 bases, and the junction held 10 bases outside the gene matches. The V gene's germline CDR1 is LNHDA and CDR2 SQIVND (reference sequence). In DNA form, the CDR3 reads TGTGCCAGTGTTAAGGACAGGCGATACTCTGGAAACACCATATATTTT. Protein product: CASVKDRRYSGNTIYF.

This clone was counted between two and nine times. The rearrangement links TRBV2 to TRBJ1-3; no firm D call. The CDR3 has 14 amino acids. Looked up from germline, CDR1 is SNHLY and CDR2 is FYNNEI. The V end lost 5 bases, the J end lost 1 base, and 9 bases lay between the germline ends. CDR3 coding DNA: TGTGCCAGCAGTTCGCAGGCATCTGGAAACACCATATATTTT. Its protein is CASSSQASGNTIYF.

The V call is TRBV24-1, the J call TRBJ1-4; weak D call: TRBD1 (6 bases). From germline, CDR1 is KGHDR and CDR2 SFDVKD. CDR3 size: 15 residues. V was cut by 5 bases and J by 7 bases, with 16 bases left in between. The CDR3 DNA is TGTGCCACCAGTGTATCCCCAGGGGCGCCTGAAAAACTGTTTTTT. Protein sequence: CATSVSPGAPEKLFF.

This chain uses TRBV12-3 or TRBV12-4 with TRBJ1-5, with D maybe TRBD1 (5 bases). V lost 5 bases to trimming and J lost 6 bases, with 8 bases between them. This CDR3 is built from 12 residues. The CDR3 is CASSPRVQPQHF. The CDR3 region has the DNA TGTGCCAGCAGTCCCAGGGTTCAGCCCCAGCATTTT.

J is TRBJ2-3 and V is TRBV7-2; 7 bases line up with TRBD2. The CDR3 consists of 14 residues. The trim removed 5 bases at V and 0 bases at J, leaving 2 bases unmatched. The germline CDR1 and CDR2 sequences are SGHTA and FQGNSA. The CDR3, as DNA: TGTGCCAGCAGCCCGACTAGCAGCACAGATACGCAGTATTTT. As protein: CASSPTSSTDTQYF.

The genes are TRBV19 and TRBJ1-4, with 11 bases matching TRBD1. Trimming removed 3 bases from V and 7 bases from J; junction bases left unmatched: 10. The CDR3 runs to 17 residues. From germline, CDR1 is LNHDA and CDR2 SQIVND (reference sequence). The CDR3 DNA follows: TGTGCCAGTAGTATCCTTCCCGGGACAGGGGGTGGTGAAAAACTGTTTTTT. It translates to CASSILPGTGGGEKLFF.

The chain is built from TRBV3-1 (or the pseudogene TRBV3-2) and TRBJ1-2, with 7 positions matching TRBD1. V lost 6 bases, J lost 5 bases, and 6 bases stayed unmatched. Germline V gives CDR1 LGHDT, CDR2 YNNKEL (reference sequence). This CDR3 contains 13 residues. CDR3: CASSRGTAYGYTF. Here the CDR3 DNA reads TGTGCCAGCAGTCGTGGGACAGCGTATGGCTACACCTTC.

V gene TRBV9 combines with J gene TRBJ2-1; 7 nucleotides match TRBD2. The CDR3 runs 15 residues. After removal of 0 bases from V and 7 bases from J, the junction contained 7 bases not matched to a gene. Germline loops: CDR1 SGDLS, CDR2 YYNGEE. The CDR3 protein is CASSVDRGVWNEQFF. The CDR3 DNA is TGTGCCAGCAGCGTAGATCGGGGGGTGTGGAATGAGCAGTTCTTC.

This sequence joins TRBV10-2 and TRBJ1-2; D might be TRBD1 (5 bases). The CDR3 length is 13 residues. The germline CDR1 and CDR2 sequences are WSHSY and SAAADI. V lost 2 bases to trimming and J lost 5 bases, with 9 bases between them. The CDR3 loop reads CASSEAGLYGYTF. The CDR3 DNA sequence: TGCGCCAGCAGTGAGGCAGGGTTATATGGCTACACCTTC.

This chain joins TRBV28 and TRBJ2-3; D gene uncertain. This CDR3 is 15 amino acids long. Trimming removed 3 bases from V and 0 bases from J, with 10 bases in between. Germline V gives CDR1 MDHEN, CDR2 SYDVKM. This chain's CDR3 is CASSLMRLSTDTQYF. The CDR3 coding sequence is TGTGCCAGCAGTTTGATGCGATTGAGCACAGATACGCAGTATTTT.

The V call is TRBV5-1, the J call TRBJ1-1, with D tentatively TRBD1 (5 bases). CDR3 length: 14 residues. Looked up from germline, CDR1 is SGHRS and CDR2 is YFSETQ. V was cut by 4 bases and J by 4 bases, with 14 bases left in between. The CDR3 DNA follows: TGCGCCAGCAGCGGAGGGGTGGGCGGCACTGAAGCTTTCTTT. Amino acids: CASSGGVGGTEAFF.

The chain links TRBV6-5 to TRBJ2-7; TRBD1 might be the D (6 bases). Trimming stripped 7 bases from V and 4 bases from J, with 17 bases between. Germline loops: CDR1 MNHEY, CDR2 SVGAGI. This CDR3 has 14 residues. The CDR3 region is CASILRDTNYEQYV. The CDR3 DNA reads TGTGCCAGCATCCTCCGGGACACGAATTACGAGCAGTACGTC.

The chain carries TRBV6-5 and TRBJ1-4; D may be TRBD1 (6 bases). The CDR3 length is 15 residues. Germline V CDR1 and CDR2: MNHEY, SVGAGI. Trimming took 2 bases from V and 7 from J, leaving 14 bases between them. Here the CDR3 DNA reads TGTGCCAGCAGTTACGACGGGACCAGGGGTGAAAAACTGTTTTTT. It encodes CASSYDGTRGEKLFF.

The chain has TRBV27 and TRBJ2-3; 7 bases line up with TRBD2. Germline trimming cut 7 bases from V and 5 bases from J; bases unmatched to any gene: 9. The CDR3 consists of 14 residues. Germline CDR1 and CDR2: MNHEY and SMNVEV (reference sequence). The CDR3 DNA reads TGTGCCAGCACCTTAGCCCCGGGGGGAGATACGCAGTATTTT. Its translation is CASTLAPGGDTQYF.

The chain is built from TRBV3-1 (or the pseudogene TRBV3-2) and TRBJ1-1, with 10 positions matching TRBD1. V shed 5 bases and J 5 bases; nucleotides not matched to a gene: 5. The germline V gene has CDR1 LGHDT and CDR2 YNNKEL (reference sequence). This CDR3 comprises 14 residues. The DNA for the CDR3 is TGTGCCAGCAGCGCCCGGACAGGGGGGACTGAAGCTTTCTTT. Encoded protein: CASSARTGGTEAFF.

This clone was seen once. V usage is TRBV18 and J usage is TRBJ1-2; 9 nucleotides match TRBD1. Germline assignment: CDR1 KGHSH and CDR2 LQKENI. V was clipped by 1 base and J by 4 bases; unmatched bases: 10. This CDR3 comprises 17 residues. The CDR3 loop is CASSPLSGTGQAYGYTF. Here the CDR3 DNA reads TGTGCCAGCTCACCACTATCCGGGACAGGGCAAGCCTATGGCTACACCTTC. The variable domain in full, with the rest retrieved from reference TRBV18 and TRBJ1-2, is NAGVMQNPRHLVRRRGQEARLRCSPMKGHSHVYWYRQLPEEGLKFMVYLQKENIIDESGMPKERFSAEFPKEGPSILRIQQVVRGDSAAYFCASSPLSGTGQAYGYTFGSGTRLTVV.

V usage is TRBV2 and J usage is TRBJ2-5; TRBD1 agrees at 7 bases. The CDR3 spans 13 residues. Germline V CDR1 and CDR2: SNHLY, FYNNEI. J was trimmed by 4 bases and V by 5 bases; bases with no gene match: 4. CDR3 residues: CASSPTGVETQYF. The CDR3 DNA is TGTGCCAGCAGTCCAACAGGGGTAGAGACCCAGTACTTC. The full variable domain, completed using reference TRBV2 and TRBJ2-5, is EPEVTQTPSHQVTQMGQEVILRCVPISNHLYFYWYRQILGQKVEFLVSFYNNEISEKSEIFDDQFSVERPDGSNFTLKIRSTKLEDSAMYFCASSPTGVETQYFGPGTRLLVL.

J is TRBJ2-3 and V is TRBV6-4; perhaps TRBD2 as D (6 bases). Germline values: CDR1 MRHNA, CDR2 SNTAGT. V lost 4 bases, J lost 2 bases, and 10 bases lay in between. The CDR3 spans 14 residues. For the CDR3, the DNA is TGTGCCAGCAGTGTGGGGACTTACACAGATACGCAGTATTTT. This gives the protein CASSVGTYTDTQYF.

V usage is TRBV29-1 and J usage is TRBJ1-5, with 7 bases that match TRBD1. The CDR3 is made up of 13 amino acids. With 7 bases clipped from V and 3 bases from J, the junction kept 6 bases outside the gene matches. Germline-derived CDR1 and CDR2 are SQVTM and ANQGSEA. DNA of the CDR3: TGCAGCGCCGCGGGACAGCCCAATCAGCCCCAGCATTTT. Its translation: CSAAGQPNQPQHF.

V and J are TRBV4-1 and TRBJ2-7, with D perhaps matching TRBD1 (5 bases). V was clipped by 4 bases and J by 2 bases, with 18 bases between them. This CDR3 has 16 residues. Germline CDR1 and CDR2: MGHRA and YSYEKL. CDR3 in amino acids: CASSRAALTAAYEQYF. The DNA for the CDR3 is TGCGCCAGCAGCCGGGCCGCCTTGACAGCCGCCTACGAGCAGTACTTC.

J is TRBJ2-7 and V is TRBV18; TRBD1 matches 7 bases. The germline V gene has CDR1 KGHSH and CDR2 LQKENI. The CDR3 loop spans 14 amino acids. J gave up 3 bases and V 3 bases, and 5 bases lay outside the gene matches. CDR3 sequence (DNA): TGTGCCAGCTCACCGGGGACAGCCCTCTACGAGCAGTACTTC. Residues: CASSPGTALYEQYF.

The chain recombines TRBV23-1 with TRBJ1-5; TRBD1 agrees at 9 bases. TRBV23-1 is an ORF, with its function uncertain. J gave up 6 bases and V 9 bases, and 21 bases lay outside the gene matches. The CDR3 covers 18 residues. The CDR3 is CAREPKGKSTGGCQPQHF. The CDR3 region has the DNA TGCGCCAGGGAGCCAAAAGGTAAGTCCACAGGGGGCTGTCAGCCCCAGCATTTT.

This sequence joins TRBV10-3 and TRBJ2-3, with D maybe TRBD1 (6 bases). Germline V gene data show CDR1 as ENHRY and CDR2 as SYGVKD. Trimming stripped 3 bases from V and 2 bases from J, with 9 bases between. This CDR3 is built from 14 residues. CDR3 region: CAISETGFTDTQYF. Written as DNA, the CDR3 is TGTGCCATCAGTGAAACAGGGTTCACAGATACGCAGTATTTT.